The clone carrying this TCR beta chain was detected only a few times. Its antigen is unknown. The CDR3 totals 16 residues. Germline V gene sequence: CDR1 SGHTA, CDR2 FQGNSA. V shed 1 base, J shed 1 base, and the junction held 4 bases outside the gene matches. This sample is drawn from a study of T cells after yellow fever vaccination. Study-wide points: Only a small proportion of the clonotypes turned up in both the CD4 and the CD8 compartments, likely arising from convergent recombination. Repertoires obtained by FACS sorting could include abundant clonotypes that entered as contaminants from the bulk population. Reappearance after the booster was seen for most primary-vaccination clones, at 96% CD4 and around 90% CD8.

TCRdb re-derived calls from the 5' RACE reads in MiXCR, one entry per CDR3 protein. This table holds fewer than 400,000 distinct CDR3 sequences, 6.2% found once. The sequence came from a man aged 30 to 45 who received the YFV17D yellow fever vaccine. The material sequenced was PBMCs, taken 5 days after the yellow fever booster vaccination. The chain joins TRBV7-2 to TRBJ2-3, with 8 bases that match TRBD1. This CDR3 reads CASSLDETGGTDTQYF. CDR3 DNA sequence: TGTGCCAGCAGCTTAGATGAGACAGGGGGCACAGATACGCAGTATTTT.